This entry lists 12 T cell receptor beta chains sequenced from one sample in a study of Tregs in tolerant kidney transplant recipients. Sequencing used immunoSEQ multiplex PCR; TCRdb keeps in-frame clones, though not all of them. The top ten clones hold 2.1% of a sample with approximately 66,000 clones, 80% to 90% of them seen once. Material: Tregs from blood, obtained before the transplant. The receptor set was obtained from a human donor who received a combined kidney and bone marrow transplant.

This clone was seen a single time. The chain combines TRBV6-5 with TRBJ1-2; D uncertain. The ends were cut back, 6 bases at V and 2 bases at J, with 13 bases in the middle. The germline V gene has CDR1 MNHEY and CDR2 SVGAGI. This CDR3 is 14 amino acids long. The CDR3 protein is CASSSYDTNYGYTF. The CDR3 nucleotides are TGTGCCAGCAGCTCCTACGACACAAACTATGGCTACACCTTC.

V usage is TRBV28 and J usage is TRBJ2-2; 13 bases map to TRBD2. Germline assignment: CDR1 MDHEN and CDR2 SYDVKM. J gave up 5 bases and V 1 base, and 7 bases lay outside the gene matches. The CDR3 has 18 residues. This chain's CDR3 is CASSLFFRTSGRTGELFF. The CDR3 DNA reads TGTGCCAGCAGTTTATTTTTTCGGACTAGCGGGAGAACCGGGGAGCTGTTTTTT.

This clone was seen a handful of times. The V and J genes are TRBV6-1 and TRBJ1-1, with D possibly being TRBD1 (5 bases). The CDR3 has 15 residues. In germline, CDR1 is MNHNS, CDR2 SASEGT. Trimming cost V 0 bases and J 1 base, with 9 bases left between them. The CDR3 bases are TGTGCCAGCAGTGAAGCGACGGGGGGGAACACTGAAGCTTTCTTT. Its translation is CASSEATGGNTEAFF.

A word on this clone: The same CDR3 can be traced to other DNA sequences in this sample. The rearrangement joins TRBV2 to TRBJ2-1; D is possibly TRBD2 (7 bases). Trimming stripped 1 base from V and 4 bases from J, with 11 bases between. CDR1 and CDR2 from the germline V gene are SNHLY and FYNNEI. This CDR3 comprises 15 residues. The DNA for the CDR3 is TGTGCCAGCAGTGAAGGGGGGGGGCCTTACAATGAGCAGTTCTTC. Protein product: CASSEGGGPYNEQFF.

The V call is TRBV7-2, the J call TRBJ2-7; 7 nucleotides line up with TRBD2. Germline loops: CDR1 SGHTA, CDR2 FQGNSA. There are 15 residues in the CDR3. Trimming removed 5 bases from V and 4 bases from J; junction bases left unmatched: 11. The CDR3: CASSPGRGRGYEQYF. CDR3 sequence (DNA): TGTGCCAGCAGCCCTGGGAGGGGACGGGGTTACGAGCAGTACTTC.

This clone was seen a few times. The rearrangement links TRBV28 to TRBJ1-1; D ambiguous. Germline lookup yields CDR1 MDHEN and CDR2 SYDVKM. Trimming took off 3 bases at V and 8 bases at J, with 10 bases between the two ends. The length of the CDR3 is 12 residues. As DNA, the CDR3 is TGTGCCAGCAGTTTTAAGACAAGCGAAGCTTTCTTT. This gives the protein CASSFKTSEAFF.

The chain couples TRBV11-2 to TRBJ1-2, with D perhaps TRBD1 (6 bases). CDR3 length: 14 amino acids. V shed 2 bases and J shed 2 bases, with 9 bases lying between them. Germline-derived CDR1 and CDR2 are SGHAT and FQNNGV. CDR3 protein: CASSLRGLNYGYTF. CDR3 nucleotide sequence: TGTGCCAGCAGCTTAAGGGGGTTGAACTATGGCTACACCTTC.

This rearrangement joins TRBV5-1 to TRBJ2-1, with TRBD2 matching over 11 bases. CDR1 SGHRS and CDR2 YFSETQ come from the germline V gene. This CDR3 contains 15 residues. V shed 4 bases and J 0 bases; nucleotides not matched to a gene: 0. The CDR3 nucleotides are TGCGCCAGCAGCACTAGCGGGAGCTCCTACAATGAGCAGTTCTTC. Its translation is CASSTSGSSYNEQFF. Filled out from reference TRBV5-1 and TRBJ2-1, the complete variable domain reads KAGVTQTPRYLIKTRGQQVTLSCSPISGHRSVSWYQQTPGQGLQFLFEYFSETQRNKGNFPGRFSGRQFSNSRSEMNVSTLELGDSALYLCASSTSGSSYNEQFFGPGTRLTVL.

This sequence joins TRBV27 and TRBJ2-7, with 8 positions matching TRBD1. With V trimmed by 5 bases and J by 2 bases, 5 bases remained unmatched. The CDR3 is 14 amino acids. CDR1 and CDR2 from the germline V gene are MNHEY and SMNVEV (reference sequence). As DNA, the CDR3 is TGTGCCAGCAGTGGAAGACAGGGGACCTACGAGCAGTACTTC. It translates to CASSGRQGTYEQYF.

This clone has only one observation. This sequence joins TRBV19 and TRBJ2-7; 9 bases align to TRBD1. This CDR3 has 14 residues. The trim removed 5 bases at V and 5 bases at J, leaving 7 bases unmatched. Germline V lookup: CDR1 LNHDA, CDR2 SQIVND (reference sequence). The CDR3 bases are TGTGCCAGTAGTCTACAGGGGGCGCTTCACGAGCAGTACTTC. This gives the protein CASSLQGALHEQYF.

This clone was seen only once. The chain joins TRBV7-6 to TRBJ2-3; possibly TRBD2 for D (5 bases). Trimming stripped 5 bases from V and 5 bases from J, with 5 bases between. This CDR3 is 11 amino acids long. Germline V gives CDR1 SGHVS, CDR2 FNYEAQ. Here the CDR3 DNA reads TGTGCCAGCAGCCGGGGAGATACGCAGTATTTT. It yields the protein CASSRGDTQYF.

The V gene is TRBV6-5, the J gene TRBJ2-7; possible D gene TRBD1, 5 bases. V lost 3 bases and J lost 6, with 12 bases in between. The germline V gene encodes CDR1 MNHEY and CDR2 SVGAGI. The CDR3 runs 13 residues. The CDR3 is CASSYRQGGEQYF. CDR3 DNA: TGTGCCAGCAGTTATCGGCAGGGTGGCGAGCAGTACTTC.